This T cell receptor (beta chain) was captured by sequencing in a study of CD8 T cells in Susac syndrome. RNA totalling roughly 0.45 to 1 ug underwent reverse transcription with random hexamers. Via MiXCR, TCRdb re-called the immunoSEQ multiplex PCR reads, giving one row per CDR3 protein. The repertoire includes approximately 80,000 distinct CDR3 sequences, less than 95% of them detected once, and 0.52% sits in the top ten. The CDR3 is made up of 15 amino acids. V lost 4 bases and J lost 4; bases outside the gene matches: 6. CDR1 and CDR2 (germline): MNHEY, SMNVEV (reference sequence). This chain uses TRBV27 with TRBJ2-3, with 9 positions matching TRBD2. The TCR sequence derives from a human donor with Susac syndrome. Sequencing used CD8+ T cells from PBMCs. In DNA form, the CDR3 reads TGTGCCAGCAGTTCCTTCGCGGGGGGGCCAGATACGCAGTATTTT. Protein: CASSSFAGGPDTQYF.